These 7 T cell receptor beta chains share one sample of origin, sequenced in a study of blood T cell repertoires in COVID-19. Sequencing used immunoSEQ multiplex PCR; TCRdb keeps in-frame clones, though not all of them. The table has 130,000 to 150,000 clones, 65% to 85% seen once. Sequencing input: PBMCs or T cells enriched from blood (not recorded which). Source of these receptors: a woman in her forties or fifties who had been exposed to COVID-19.

This clone appeared a few times. The V gene is TRBV19, the J gene TRBJ2-7, with 7 positions matching TRBD2. There are 14 residues in the CDR3. CDR1 is LNHDA, CDR2 SQIVND, per germline (reference sequence). The V segment lost 7 bases and the J segment 2 bases; nucleotides outside the gene matches: 8. The CDR3 DNA reads TGTGCCAGTACGTCTAGCGGCCCTCCCTACGAGCAGTACTTC. It specifies CASTSSGPPYEQYF.

The genes are TRBV7-9 and TRBJ2-7; 10 positions agree with TRBD2. Germline values: CDR1 SEHNR, CDR2 FQNEAQ (reference sequence). V lost 1 base to trimming and J lost 4 bases; unmatched junction nucleotides: 10. This CDR3 region has 17 residues. CDR3 sequence: CASSLGGLAGDRYEQYF. CDR3 DNA: TGTGCCAGCAGCTTAGGGGGGCTAGCGGGAGACCGTTACGAGCAGTACTTC.

This chain joins TRBV20-1 and TRBJ2-3; 7 bases map to TRBD1. The CDR3 has 11 amino acids. CDR1 is DFQATT, CDR2 SNEGSKA, per germline (reference sequence). With V trimmed by 8 bases and J by 6 bases, 5 bases remained unmatched. The chain's CDR3 is CSCPTGDTQYF. The DNA for the CDR3 is TGCAGTTGCCCGACAGGGGATACGCAGTATTTT.

V usage is TRBV7-2 and J usage is TRBJ2-1; 8 bases align to TRBD2. The ends lost 3 bases at V and 6 bases at J; junction bases unmatched: 10. The CDR3 is 16 residues long. Germline CDR1 reads SGHTA; CDR2 reads FQGNSA. The CDR3 region is CASSLNRGGRGNEQFF. Here the CDR3 DNA reads TGTGCCAGCAGCTTGAATCGGGGGGGCCGCGGCAATGAGCAGTTCTTC.

This clone was detected once. The chain carries TRBV2 and TRBJ1-5; D is unclear. The germline V gene has CDR1 SNHLY and CDR2 FYNNEI. V lost 6 bases and J lost 3, with 18 bases in between. The CDR3 totals 16 residues. The CDR3 here is CASRLEPLDPNQPQHF. CDR3 DNA sequence: TGTGCCAGCAGGTTGGAGCCTCTTGATCCCAATCAGCCCCAGCATTTT.

V gene TRBV18 combines with J gene TRBJ2-3, with D unclear. Germline V gene lookup returns CDR1 KGHSH and CDR2 LQKENI. Trimming took off 3 bases at V and 0 bases at J, with 25 bases between the two ends. The CDR3 has 20 residues. The CDR3 protein is CASSPNPVEERLTSTDTQYF. In DNA, the CDR3 is TGTGCCAGCTCACCCAACCCCGTAGAGGAACGACTTACTAGCACAGATACGCAGTATTTT.

The gene calls are TRBV10-3 and TRBJ1-3; TRBD1 matches at 10 bases. CDR1 and CDR2 from the germline V gene are ENHRY and SYGVKD. The CDR3 totals 13 residues. V lost 5 bases to trimming and J lost 7 bases; unmatched junction nucleotides: 2. CDR3 sequence reads: CAISSDRGNTIYF. In nucleotides, the CDR3 is TGTGCCATCAGTTCGGACAGGGGGAACACCATATATTTT.